This T cell receptor (beta chain) comes out of a study of shared clonotypes between healthy human individuals. Study results and limitations: Blood was the sole source, and tissue repertoires probably differ.

Note on this clone: The antigen is unknown.

Libraries were prepared by immunoSEQ multiplex PCR; TCRdb keeps only in-frame clonotypes and omits some of them. The data contain about 2.1 million clones, over 85% of them seen just once; the ten biggest clones take up about 1.7%. CD45RO-negative cells were positively selected for CCR7, leaving out terminally differentiated effector memory CD45RA+ cells. This CDR3 has 16 residues. The germline V and J ends were trimmed by 0 bases and 7 bases, with 17 bases remaining between them. CDR1 MNHEY and CDR2 SVGAGI come from the germline V gene. The sequenced material came from naive CD8+ T cells from PBMCs. This clonotype was sampled from a man younger than 35 in good health. Some clones in this sample may be carry-over from other donors' samples. V and J are TRBV6-5 and TRBJ2-3, with D tentatively TRBD1 (5 bases). The CDR3 spells CASSYSPESQGHTQYF. CDR3 bases: TGTGCCAGCAGTTACTCTCCAGAGTCCCAGGGTCATACGCAGTATTTT.